The present T cell receptor beta chain was sequenced within a study of shared clonotypes between healthy human individuals. Here immunoSEQ multiplex PCR was the method, and the copy in TCRdb shows in-frame clones only, minus some. The sample records millions of clones, around 95% being singletons. Germline CDR1 reads LNHDA; CDR2 reads SQIVND (reference sequence). CDR3 length: 12 residues. V shed 5 bases and J shed 5 bases, with 6 bases lying between them. This clonotype was sampled from a man in his late teens or twenties in good health. This chain joins TRBV19 and TRBJ1-4; D call uncertain. Sequencing was performed on naive CD4+ T cells sorted from blood. The subset was: CD45RA+ positively selected. The CDR3 sequence is CASSFGNEKLFF. For the CDR3, the DNA is TGTGCCAGTAGTTTCGGCAATGAAAAACTGTTTTTT.